The T cell receptor beta chain described here comes from a study of cytomegalovirus exposure and HLA in healthy donors. Whole-study results and caveats: It was reported that the classifier diagnosed cytomegalovirus status with high specificity and sensitivity in both the original and validation cohorts.

Looked up from germline, CDR1 is LNHDA and CDR2 is SQIVND (reference sequence). The ends were cut back, 4 bases at V and 0 bases at J, with 10 bases in the middle. The CDR3 length is 15 residues. The data were produced by immunoSEQ multiplex PCR, yet TCRdb's version contains in-frame clones alone and is incomplete. The sample carries 75,000 to 95,000 clones, roughly 96% recorded once. Notes on this clone: Its antigen is undetermined.

V usage is TRBV19 and J usage is TRBJ1-3, with D hard to call. The sample was PBMCs. The receptor was isolated from a man aged 18-30 years in good health and CMV-seronegative. CDR3 protein: CASSTRAVSGNTIYF. The DNA of the CDR3 is TGTGCCAGTAGTACGAGGGCCGTCTCTGGAAACACCATATATTTT.